This TCR beta chain came from a study of blood T cell repertoires in COVID-19. Overall study context: The United States, Italy and Spain were the sources of the acute and convalescent COVID-19 samples. T cells, B-cell-depleted T cells, or PBMCs provided the cDNA or gDNA that served as material.

J lost 0 bases, V lost 6 bases, and 7 bases had no gene match. The CDR3 is 15 residues long. CDR1 is GTSNPN and CDR2 is SVGIG in the germline V gene (reference sequence). Original handling: Amplifying reference gene primers gave estimates of nucleated cell counts. This table comes from immunoSEQ multiplex PCR, and its TCRdb copy is limited to in-frame clones, with some not included. Clone size and the V and J calls come from that table; the DNA yielded D and trimming. Among roughly 140,000 clones, 79% were seen once, and the ten largest hold over 6.5%. Sequencing was performed on peripheral blood. This chain joins TRBV30 and TRBJ2-2; 7 nucleotides line up with TRBD1. The source is a middle-aged man with active or convalescent COVID-19. The CDR3 DNA is TGTGCCTGCCCGGGACAGCCGGCGAACACCGGGGAGCTGTTTTTT. Protein product: CACPGQPANTGELFF.